What follows are 13 T cell receptor beta chains derived from one specimen sequenced in a study of human T cells and chemical hapten exposure. Using its own MiXCR run on the RACE reads, TCRdb lists one record per CDR3 protein. This sample has fewer than 400,000 distinct CDR3 sequences, with roughly 6.9% found just once. The time point here: patch test 1, 2 weeks after DPC sensitization. The treatment: therapeutic diphenylcyclopropenone sensitization with weekly scalp DPC. Material: whole blood, obtained in connection with sensitization to the hapten diphenylcyclopropenone (DPC). The receptors come from a woman aged 18-30 years with alopecia areata. Some clones in this sample may be carry-over from other donors' samples.

The chain joins TRBV11-1 to TRBJ2-7, with D possibly matching TRBD2 (5 bases). The CDR3 loop spans 13 amino acids. Germline CDR1 is SGHAT and CDR2 is FQDESV (reference sequence). V was clipped by 5 bases and J by 4 bases, with 12 bases between them. In DNA, the CDR3 is TGTGCCAGCAGCCGGGCTAGCAGGTACGAGCAGTACTTC. Its translation is CASSRASRYEQYF. Complete variable domain (other parts from reference TRBV11-1 and TRBJ2-7): EAEVAQSPRYKITEKSQAVAFWCDPISGHATLYWYRQILGQGPELLVQFQDESVVDDSQLPKDRFSAERLKGVDSTLKIQPAELGDSAMYLCASSRASRYEQYFGPGTRLTVT.

This clonotype was seen a few times. The chain carries TRBV13 and TRBJ1-2; 7 bases align to TRBD1. The CDR3 sequence is 16 residues long. Germline V gene sequence: CDR1 PRHDT, CDR2 FYEKMQ (reference sequence). Unmatched junction bases numbered 6, after V lost 0 bases and J lost 2 bases. CDR3 in amino acids: CASSLGLGQVNYGYTF. The CDR3, as DNA: TGTGCCAGCAGCTTAGGTCTCGGACAGGTCAACTATGGCTACACCTTC.

Only a few counts were recorded for this clonotype. The chain combines TRBV24-1 with TRBJ2-5; D uncertain. There are 13 residues in the CDR3. With 4 bases removed from V and 2 bases from J, the gap between germline ends came to 7 bases. Per the germline V gene, CDR1 is KGHDR and CDR2 is SFDVKD. The CDR3 DNA sequence: TGTGCCACCAGTGACCCCCCTCAAGAGACCCAGTACTTC. Translation gives CATSDPPQETQYF.

The J gene is TRBJ1-1, the V gene TRBV6-5; tentatively, D is TRBD1 (5 bases). The CDR3 extends over 12 amino acids. Trimming took off 6 bases at V and 3 bases at J, with 8 bases between the two ends. The germline V gene encodes CDR1 MNHEY and CDR2 SVGAGI. CDR3 sequence (DNA): TGTGCCAGCAGACGGGGGGACACTGAAGCTTTCTTT. Protein product: CASRRGDTEAFF.

This clonotype has a handful of counts. V usage is TRBV20-1 and J usage is TRBJ1-1, with 8 bases lining up with TRBD1. V shed 0 bases and J 1 base; nucleotides not matched to a gene: 4. The CDR3 contains 15 residues. CDR1 and CDR2 from the germline V gene are DFQATT and SNEGSKA (reference sequence). The CDR3 nucleotides read TGCAGTGCTAGAGATCAGGGGGCAAGGAACACTGAAGCTTTCTTT. Amino acids: CSARDQGARNTEAFF.

In its sample, this clonotype was seen many times. The rearrangement uses TRBV6-2 or TRBV6-3 and TRBJ2-4, with D perhaps given as TRBD1 or TRBD2 (5 bases each). V shed 2 bases and J shed 10 bases, with 15 bases lying between them. Germline-derived CDR1 and CDR2 are MNHEY and SVGEGT. This CDR3 is built from 14 residues. The CDR3 region is CASSYRQGVPIQYF. CDR3 bases: TGTGCCAGCAGTTACCGGCAGGGAGTTCCGATTCAGTACTTC.

This clonotype was observed a handful of times. The V and J genes are TRBV28 and TRBJ2-1; a weak D match, TRBD1 (5 bases). Per germline, CDR1 MDHEN and CDR2 SYDVKM. The germline V and J ends were trimmed by 6 bases and 2 bases, with 14 bases remaining between them. The CDR3 is made up of 15 amino acids. CDR3 residues: CASSPFAGTYNEQFF. CDR3 bases: TGTGCCAGCAGCCCTTTCGCAGGGACCTACAATGAGCAGTTCTTC.

This sequence joins TRBV18 and TRBJ1-1; possible D gene TRBD1, 5 bases. The CDR3 consists of 15 residues. CDR1 is KGHSH, CDR2 LQKENI, per germline. V was clipped by 1 base and J by 1 base, with 10 bases between them. CDR3 in DNA: TGTGCCAGCTCACCACACGGGGCCCCGAACACTGAAGCTTTCTTT. Amino acids: CASSPHGAPNTEAFF.

The V and J genes are TRBV2 and TRBJ2-3, with D uncertain. Germline CDR1 is SNHLY and CDR2 is FYNNEI. V lost 1 base, J lost 4 bases, and 3 bases lay in between. The CDR3 sequence is 12 residues long. CDR3 nucleotides: TGTGCCAGCAGTGAAGACGCAGATACGCAGTATTTT. Its translation is CASSEDADTQYF. Filled out from reference TRBV2 and TRBJ2-3, the complete variable domain reads EPEVTQTPSHQVTQMGQEVILRCVPISNHLYFYWYRQILGQKVEFLVSFYNNEISEKSEIFDDQFSVERPDGSNFTLKIRSTKLEDSAMYFCASSEDADTQYFGPGTRLTVL.

This sequence joins TRBV28 and TRBJ1-1; D is ambiguous. Germline lookup yields CDR1 MDHEN and CDR2 SYDVKM. Trimming shortened V by 2 bases and J by 6 bases, and 7 bases separated the two germline ends. The CDR3 is 12 amino acids. In DNA form, the CDR3 reads TGTGCCAGCAGTTTAAAGAAGGCTGAAGCTTTCTTT. It yields the protein CASSLKKAEAFF.

V gene TRBV27 combines with J gene TRBJ2-7, with 8 bases fitting TRBD1. Germline V gene lookup returns CDR1 MNHEY and CDR2 SMNVEV (reference sequence). Trimming cost V 0 bases and J 4 bases; bases outside gene matches: 5. The CDR3 has 15 amino acids. CDR3 in DNA: TGTGCCAGCAGTTTATCAGGCAGGGGGCAGTACGAGCAGTACTTC. It translates to CASSLSGRGQYEQYF.

This clonotype has more than one count but fewer than ten. The gene calls are TRBV4-2 and TRBJ1-6; 7 bases are a match to TRBD1. The CDR3 consists of 16 residues. Germline V CDR1 and CDR2: LGHNA, YNFKEQ. Trimming at V came to 1 base and at J to 7 bases, leaving 7 bases not matched to a gene. The CDR3 bases are TGTGCCAGCAGCCAAGGCTTCAGGGGGAGGAATTCACCCCTCCACTTT. Its translation: CASSQGFRGRNSPLHF.

This clonotype was observed a handful of times. The chain uses TRBV7-2 and TRBJ2-3; 8 bases are shared with TRBD2. Germline V gene data show CDR1 as SGHTA and CDR2 as FQGNSA. With V trimmed by 0 bases and J by 6 bases, 11 bases remained unmatched. The CDR3 is made up of 17 amino acids. The CDR3 DNA follows: TGTGCCAGCAGCTTAGCCGGGACTAGAGGGCCCCTGGATACGCAGTATTTT. This sequence encodes CASSLAGTRGPLDTQYF.